This T cell receptor beta chain was identified in a study of blood T cell repertoires in COVID-19. Cohort assignment relied on participant-reported clinical history. In the authors' workflow: By means of reference gene primer amplification, nucleated cell counts were estimated. Data came from immunoSEQ multiplex PCR; TCRdb stores just in-frame clones and leaves some out. Clone size and the V and J calls come from that table; the DNA yielded D and trimming. The profile shows about 260,000 clones, approximately 79% of them singletons. Trimming cost V 7 bases and J 5 bases; bases outside gene matches: 9. The CDR3 is 14 residues long. Per germline, CDR1 SNHLY and CDR2 FYNNEI.

The sequence derives from a man aged 30-40 years with acute COVID-19. This chain connects TRBV2 to TRBJ2-7; 9 bases map to TRBD1. Sequenced input: PBMCs or T cells enriched from blood (not recorded which). This CDR3 reads CASISRGQGDEQYV. CDR3 DNA: TGTGCCAGCATCTCGAGGGGACAGGGAGACGAGCAGTACGTC.